The 11 T cell receptor beta chains below all came from one sample that was sequenced in a study of blood T cells in healthy people across ages. The authors ran a second PCR of 7 to 11 cycles using a sample-barcoded 5' primer and a J-beta primer mix. TCRdb re-derived calls from the 5' RACE reads in MiXCR, one entry per CDR3 protein. The sample has fewer than 800,000 distinct CDR3 sequences; about 21% are singletons. Source material: blood. The source is a man in his 70s in good health.

V gene TRBV12-5 combines with J gene TRBJ1-2; a weak D match, TRBD1 (6 bases). Germline V gene lookup returns CDR1 LGHNT and CDR2 FRNRAP. V lost 7 bases and J lost 2, with 11 bases in between. This CDR3 comprises 13 residues. CDR3 in DNA: TGTGCTAGTGTCCCGGACAGCAACTATGGCTACACCTTC. Protein: CASVPDSNYGYTF.

This chain uses TRBV5-1 with TRBJ1-2, with 10 bases aligning to TRBD1. The V segment lost 0 bases and the J segment 7 bases; nucleotides outside the gene matches: 6. This CDR3 is 15 amino acids long. Germline CDR1 is SGHRS and CDR2 is YFSETQ. CDR3 in amino acids: CASSLAVTGGGGYTF. CDR3 DNA: TGCGCCAGCAGCTTGGCCGTGACAGGGGGCGGTGGCTACACCTTC.

This chain uses TRBV20-1 with TRBJ2-5; 7 nucleotides agree with TRBD2. The assigned J gene may be wrong: the sequence end matches TRBJ2-1 better. Looked up from germline, CDR1 is DFQATT and CDR2 is SNEGSKA (reference sequence). CDR3 length: 14 residues. The CDR3 bases are TGCAGTGCTAGAGTTAGCGGGCTTCTCAATGAGCAGTTCTTC. It translates to CSARVSGLLNEQFF.

This clonotype turned up a few times. The rearrangement links TRBV6-1 to TRBJ1-5; no firm D call. This CDR3 is built from 14 residues. Germline assignment: CDR1 MNHNS and CDR2 SASEGT. V lost 4 bases to trimming and J lost 3 bases, with 10 bases between them. CDR3 loop: CASSAGWANQPQHF. CDR3 DNA sequence: TGTGCCAGCAGTGCCGGGTGGGCCAATCAGCCCCAGCATTTT.

The rearrangement links TRBV5-1 to TRBJ2-7; TRBD1 agrees at 12 bases. J was trimmed by 4 bases and V by 4 bases; bases with no gene match: 6. CDR1 and CDR2 (germline): SGHRS, YFSETQ. The CDR3 runs 15 residues. CDR3 sequence: CASSSRDRGQYEQYF. The CDR3 DNA sequence: TGCGCCAGCAGCAGCCGGGACAGGGGGCAGTACGAGCAGTACTTC.

The CDR3 bases are TGTGCCAGCAGCGAAGCAGGGGGCGCGAGGGGCTACACCTTC. Translating gives CASSEAGGARGYTF. This rearrangement joins TRBV3-1 to TRBJ1-2; TRBD1 matches at 8 bases. The J segment lost 8 bases and the V segment lost 5 bases, leaving 10 bases of the junction unmatched. From germline, CDR1 is LGHDT and CDR2 YNNKEL (reference sequence). CDR3 length: 14 residues.

This clonotype was recorded at least ten times. J is TRBJ1-4 and V is TRBV10-3; D is uncertain. CDR1 ENHRY and CDR2 SYGVKD come from the germline V gene. Trimming took off 3 bases at V and 5 bases at J, with 4 bases between the two ends. The CDR3 sequence is 12 residues long. The CDR3 DNA reads as TGTGCCATCAGTGAAAGGAATGAAAAACTGTTTTTT. Its protein product is CAISERNEKLFF.

This clonotype came up a few times. The chain combines TRBV20-1 with TRBJ2-2; 9 nucleotides match TRBD2. The germline CDR1 and CDR2 sequences are DFQATT and SNEGSKA (reference sequence). This CDR3 comprises 12 residues. The V gene end was trimmed by 8 bases and the J gene end by 7 bases; junction bases not matched to a gene: 5. The CDR3: CSIAGENGELFF. The CDR3 coding sequence is TGCAGTATAGCGGGGGAGAACGGGGAGCTGTTTTTT.

The rearrangement uses TRBV20-1 and TRBJ2-5; a weak D match, TRBD2 (5 bases). CDR3 length: 13 residues. The germline CDR1 and CDR2 sequences are DFQATT and SNEGSKA (reference sequence). The V and J ends lost 3 bases and 6 bases respectively, with 14 bases between them. CDR3 in amino acids: CSASRGLDQTQYF. The CDR3, as DNA: TGCAGTGCTAGTCGCGGGCTAGATCAGACCCAGTACTTC.

The rearrangement links TRBV23-1 to TRBJ2-3; the D gene is possibly TRBD1 (7 bases). TRBV23-1 is identified as an open reading frame with a role that is uncertain. CDR3 length: 13 residues. Trimming removed 3 bases from V and 5 bases from J, with 9 bases in between. CDR3 sequence: CASSHRGVDTQYF. In nucleotides, the CDR3 is TGCGCCAGCAGTCACAGGGGGGTAGATACGCAGTATTTT.

The chain recombines TRBV5-5 with TRBJ2-5, with 11 bases lining up with TRBD2. The CDR3 covers 15 residues. Germline-derived CDR1 and CDR2 are SGHKS and YYEKEE (reference sequence). The V and J ends lost 0 bases and 11 bases, in that order; junction bases with no gene match: 9. The CDR3 region has the DNA TGTGCCAGCAGCTTGGTACTAGCGGGAGCGATGGAGCAGTACTTC. It specifies CASSLVLAGAMEQYF.